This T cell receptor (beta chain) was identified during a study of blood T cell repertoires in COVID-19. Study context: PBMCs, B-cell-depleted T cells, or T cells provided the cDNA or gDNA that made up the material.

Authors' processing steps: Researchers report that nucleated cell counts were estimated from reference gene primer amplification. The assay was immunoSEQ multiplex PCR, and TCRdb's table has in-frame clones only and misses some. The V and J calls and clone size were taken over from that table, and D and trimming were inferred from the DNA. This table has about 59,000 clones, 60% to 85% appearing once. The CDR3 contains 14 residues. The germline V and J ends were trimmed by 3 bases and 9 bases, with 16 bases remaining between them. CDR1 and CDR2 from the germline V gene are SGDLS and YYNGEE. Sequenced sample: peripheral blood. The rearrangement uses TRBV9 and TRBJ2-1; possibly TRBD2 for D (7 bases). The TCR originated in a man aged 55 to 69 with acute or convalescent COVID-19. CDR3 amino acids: CASSAIGGRIEQFF. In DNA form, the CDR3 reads TGTGCCAGCAGCGCCATCGGGGGGCGAATTGAGCAGTTCTTC.